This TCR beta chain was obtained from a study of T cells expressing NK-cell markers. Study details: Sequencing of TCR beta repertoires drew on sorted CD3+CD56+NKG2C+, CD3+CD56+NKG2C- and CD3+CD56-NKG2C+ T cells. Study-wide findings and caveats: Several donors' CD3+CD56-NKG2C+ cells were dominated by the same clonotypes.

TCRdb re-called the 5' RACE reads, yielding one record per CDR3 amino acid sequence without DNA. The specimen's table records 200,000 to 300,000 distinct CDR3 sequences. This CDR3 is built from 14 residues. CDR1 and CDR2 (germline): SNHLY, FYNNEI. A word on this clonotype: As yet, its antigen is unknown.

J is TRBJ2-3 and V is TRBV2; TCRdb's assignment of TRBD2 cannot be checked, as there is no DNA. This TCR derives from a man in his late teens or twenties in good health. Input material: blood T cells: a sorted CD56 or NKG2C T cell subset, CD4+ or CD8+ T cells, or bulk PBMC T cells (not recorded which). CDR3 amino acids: CASSGEGAGDTQYF.